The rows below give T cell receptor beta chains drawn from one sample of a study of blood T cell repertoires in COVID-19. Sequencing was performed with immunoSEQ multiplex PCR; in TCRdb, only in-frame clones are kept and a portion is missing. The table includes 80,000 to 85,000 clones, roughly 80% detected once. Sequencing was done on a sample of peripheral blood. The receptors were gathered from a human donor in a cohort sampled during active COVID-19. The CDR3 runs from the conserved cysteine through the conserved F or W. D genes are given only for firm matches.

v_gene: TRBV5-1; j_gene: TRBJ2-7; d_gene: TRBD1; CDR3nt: TGCGCCAGCAGCCTCCGGGACAGGGGCTACGAGCAGTACTTC; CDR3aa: CASSLRDRGYEQYF
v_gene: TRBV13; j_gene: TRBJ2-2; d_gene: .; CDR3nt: TGTGCCAGCAGCTTAGGGGGACTCTCCTCCACCGGGGAGCTGTTTTTT; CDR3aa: CASSLGGLSSTGELFF
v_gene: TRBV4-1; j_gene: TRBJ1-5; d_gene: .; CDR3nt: TGCGCCAGCAGTCCAGGGGTAACGAGCAATCAGCCCCAGCATTTT; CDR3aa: CASSPGVTSNQPQHF
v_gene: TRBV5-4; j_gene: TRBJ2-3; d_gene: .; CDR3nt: TGTGCCAGCAGCATCTCCACAGATACGCAGTATTTT; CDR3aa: CASSISTDTQYF
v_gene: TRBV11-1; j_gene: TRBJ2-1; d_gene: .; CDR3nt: TGTGCCAGCAGCTTAGTGGCAGGGCTGTACAATGAGCAGTTCTTC; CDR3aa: CASSLVAGLYNEQFF
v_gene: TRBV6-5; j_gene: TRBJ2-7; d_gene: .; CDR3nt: TGTGCCAGCAGCAAAACCCGGGACACCTACGAGCAGTACTTC; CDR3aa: CASSKTRDTYEQYF
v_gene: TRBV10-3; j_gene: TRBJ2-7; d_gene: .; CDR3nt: TGTGCCATCAGTCAGACAGCGACCTACGAGCAGTACTTC; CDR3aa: CAISQTATYEQYF
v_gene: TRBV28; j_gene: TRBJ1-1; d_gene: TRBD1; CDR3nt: TGTGCCAGCAACCTCCTGCCGGGACAGGGCAACACTGAAGCTTTCTTT; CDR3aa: CASNLLPGQGNTEAFF
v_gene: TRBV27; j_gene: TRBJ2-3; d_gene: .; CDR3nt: TGTGCCAGCAGTTTACTCATGTTCGGGGGAGGCACAGATACGCAGTATTTT; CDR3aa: CASSLLMFGGGTDTQYF
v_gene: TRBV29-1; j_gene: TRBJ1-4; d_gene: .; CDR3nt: TGCAGCTCAGCGACTAATGAAAAACTGTTTTTT; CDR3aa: CSSATNEKLFF
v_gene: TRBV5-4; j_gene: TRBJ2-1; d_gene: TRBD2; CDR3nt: TGTGCCAGCAGCTCGAGAGGGCTAGCGGGGGTAAGGGATGAGCAGTTCTTC; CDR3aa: CASSSRGLAGVRDEQFF
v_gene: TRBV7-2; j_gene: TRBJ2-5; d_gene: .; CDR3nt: TGTGCCAGCAGCTTAGTTGTCAGCCAAGAGACCCAGTACTTC; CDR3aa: CASSLVVSQETQYF
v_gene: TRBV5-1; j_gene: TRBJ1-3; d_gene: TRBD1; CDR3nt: TGCGCCAGCAGCGCGGGACAGATGAGCTCTGGAAACACCATATATTTT; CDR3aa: CASSAGQMSSGNTIYF
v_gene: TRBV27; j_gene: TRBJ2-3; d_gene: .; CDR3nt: TGTGCCAGCAGTTCCGGGACAGATACGCAGTATTTT; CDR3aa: CASSSGTDTQYF
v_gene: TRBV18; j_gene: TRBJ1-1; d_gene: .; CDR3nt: TGTGCCAGCTCACCGGACAGTAACACTGAAGCTTTCTTT; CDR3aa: CASSPDSNTEAFF
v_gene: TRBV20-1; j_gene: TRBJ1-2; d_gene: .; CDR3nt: TGCAGTGCTAGAAATTCTACTGGCTACACCTTC; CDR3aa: CSARNSTGYTF
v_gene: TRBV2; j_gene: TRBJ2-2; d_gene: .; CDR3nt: TGTGCCAGCCGCGGGGCCCCGAACACCGGGGAGCTGTTTTTT; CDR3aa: CASRGAPNTGELFF
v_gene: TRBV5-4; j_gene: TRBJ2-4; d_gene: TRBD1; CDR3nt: TGTGCCAGCAGCCCAACAGGGGTAGCCAAAAACATTCAGTACTTC; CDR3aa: CASSPTGVAKNIQYF
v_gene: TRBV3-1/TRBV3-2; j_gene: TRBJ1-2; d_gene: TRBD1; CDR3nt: TGTGCCAGCAGCCAACCGGGACAGGGGTGGCGGGGCTACACCTTC; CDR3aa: CASSQPGQGWRGYTF
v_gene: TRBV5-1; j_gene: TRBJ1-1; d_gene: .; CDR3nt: TGCGCCAGCAGCTTGGTGGGCCTGAACACTGAAGCTTTCTTT; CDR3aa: CASSLVGLNTEAFF